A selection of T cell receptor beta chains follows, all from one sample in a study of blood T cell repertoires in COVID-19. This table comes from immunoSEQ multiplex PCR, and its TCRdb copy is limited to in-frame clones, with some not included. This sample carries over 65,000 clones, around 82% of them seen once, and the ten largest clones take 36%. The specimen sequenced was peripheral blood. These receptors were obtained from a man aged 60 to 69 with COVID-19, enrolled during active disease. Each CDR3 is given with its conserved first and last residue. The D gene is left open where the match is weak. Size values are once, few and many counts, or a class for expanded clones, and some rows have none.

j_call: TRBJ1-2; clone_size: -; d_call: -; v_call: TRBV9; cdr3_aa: CASSVAGDYYGYTF; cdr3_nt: TGTGCCAGCAGCGTAGCGGGGGATTACTATGGCTACACCTTC
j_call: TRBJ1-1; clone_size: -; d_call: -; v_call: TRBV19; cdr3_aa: CASSGWTVKNTEAFF; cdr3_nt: TGTGCCAGTAGCGGATGGACAGTTAAGAACACTGAAGCTTTCTTT
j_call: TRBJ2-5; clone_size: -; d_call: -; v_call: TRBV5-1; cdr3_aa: CASSSARRGETQYF; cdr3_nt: TGCGCCAGCAGCTCGGCACGAAGGGGGGAGACCCAGTACTTC
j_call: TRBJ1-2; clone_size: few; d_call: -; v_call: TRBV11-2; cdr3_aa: CASSKSPGVNYGYTF; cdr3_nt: TGTGCCAGCAGCAAAAGTCCAGGGGTTAACTATGGCTACACCTTC
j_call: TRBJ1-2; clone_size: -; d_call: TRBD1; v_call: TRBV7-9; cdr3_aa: CASTNQGAEGYTF; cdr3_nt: TGTGCCAGCACTAACCAGGGGGCCGAGGGCTACACCTTC
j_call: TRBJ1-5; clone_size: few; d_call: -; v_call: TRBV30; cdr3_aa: CAWRASLAGNQPQHF; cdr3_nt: TGTGCCTGGAGGGCCTCCTTGGCAGGAAATCAGCCCCAGCATTTT
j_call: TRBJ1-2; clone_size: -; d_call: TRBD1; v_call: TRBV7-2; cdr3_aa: CASSLGGGTYGYTF; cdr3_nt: TGTGCCAGCAGCTTAGGAGGGGGCACCTATGGCTACACCTTC
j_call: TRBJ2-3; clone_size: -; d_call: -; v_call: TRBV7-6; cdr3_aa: CASSSSLRGTDTQYF; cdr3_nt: TGTGCCAGCAGTTCATCTCTGCGGGGCACAGATACGCAGTATTTT
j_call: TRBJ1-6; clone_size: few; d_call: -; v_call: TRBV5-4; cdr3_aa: CASSLLTGERDSPLHF; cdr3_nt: TGTGCCAGCAGCCTACTGACAGGTGAAAGGGATTCACCCCTCCACTTT
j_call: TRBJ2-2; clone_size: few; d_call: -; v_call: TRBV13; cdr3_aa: CASSLGGVANTGELFF; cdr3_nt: TGTGCCAGCAGCTTAGGAGGGGTCGCGAACACCGGGGAGCTGTTTTTT
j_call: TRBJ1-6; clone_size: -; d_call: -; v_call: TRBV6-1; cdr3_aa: CASSEYLGDYNSPLHF; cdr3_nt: TGTGCCAGCAGTGAATACCTCGGGGACTATAATTCACCCCTCCACTTT
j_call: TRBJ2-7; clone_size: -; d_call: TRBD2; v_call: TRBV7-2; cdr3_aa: CASSPHPGLADTYEQYF; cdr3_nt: TGTGCCAGCAGCCCGCATCCGGGACTAGCGGACACCTACGAGCAGTACTTC
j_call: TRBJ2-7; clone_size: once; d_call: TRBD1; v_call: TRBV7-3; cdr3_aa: CASSLDGQGKQYF; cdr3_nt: TGTGCCAGCAGCTTAGACGGACAGGGCAAGCAGTACTTC
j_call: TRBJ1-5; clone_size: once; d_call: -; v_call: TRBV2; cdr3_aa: CASSEGTGNQPQHF; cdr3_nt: TGTGCCAGCAGTGAAGGGACAGGCAATCAGCCCCAGCATTTT
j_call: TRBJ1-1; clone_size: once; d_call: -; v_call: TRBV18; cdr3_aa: CASSPGYGTEAFF; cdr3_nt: TGTGCCAGCTCACCAGGTTACGGCACTGAAGCTTTCTTT
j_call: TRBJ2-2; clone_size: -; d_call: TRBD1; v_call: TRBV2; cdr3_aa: CASSSTGANTGELFF; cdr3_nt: TGTGCCAGCAGTTCGACAGGGGCCAACACCGGGGAGCTGTTTTTT
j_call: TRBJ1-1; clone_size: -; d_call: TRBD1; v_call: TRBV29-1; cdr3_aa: CSGKDTGTGKQAFF; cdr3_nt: TGCAGCGGAAAGGATACCGGGACAGGGAAACAAGCTTTCTTT
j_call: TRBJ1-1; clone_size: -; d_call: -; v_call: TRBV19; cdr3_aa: CASKGLGRVGDTEAFF; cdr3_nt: TGTGCCAGTAAAGGATTAGGGAGGGTGGGTGACACTGAAGCTTTCTTT
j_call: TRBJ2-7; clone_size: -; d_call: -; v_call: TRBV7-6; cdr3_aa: CASSSNYEQYF; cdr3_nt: TGTGCCAGCAGCTCAAACTACGAGCAGTACTTC
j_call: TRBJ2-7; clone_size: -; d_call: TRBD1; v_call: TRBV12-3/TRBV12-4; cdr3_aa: CASSSSDRGEQYF; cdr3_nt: TGTGCCAGCAGTTCCTCGGACAGGGGCGAGCAGTACTTC
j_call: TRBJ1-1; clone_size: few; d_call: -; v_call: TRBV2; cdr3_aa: CASRDSLNTEAFF; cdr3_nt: TGTGCCAGCAGGGACAGCTTGAACACTGAAGCTTTCTTT
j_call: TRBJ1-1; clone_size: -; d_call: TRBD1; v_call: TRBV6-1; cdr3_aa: CASSELGRGWNMNTEAFF; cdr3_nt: TGTGCCAGCAGTGAACTCGGCAGGGGGTGGAACATGAACACTGAAGCTTTCTTT
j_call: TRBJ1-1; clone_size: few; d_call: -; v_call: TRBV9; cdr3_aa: CASSVHGRNTEAFF; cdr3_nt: TGTGCCAGCAGCGTACACGGGAGGAACACTGAAGCTTTCTTT
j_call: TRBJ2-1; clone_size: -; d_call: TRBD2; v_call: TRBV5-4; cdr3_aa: CASSLQRGSYNEQFF; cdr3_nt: TGTGCCAGCAGCTTACAGCGGGGTTCCTACAATGAGCAGTTCTTC
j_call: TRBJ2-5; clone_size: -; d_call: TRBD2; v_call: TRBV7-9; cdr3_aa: CASSPTGGDETQYF; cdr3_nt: TGTGCCAGCAGCCCAACGGGGGGGGATGAGACCCAGTACTTC
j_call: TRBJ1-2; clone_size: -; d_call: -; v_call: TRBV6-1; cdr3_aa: CASSEGRENYGYTF; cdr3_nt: TGTGCCAGCAGTGAAGGTAGAGAAAACTATGGCTACACCTTC
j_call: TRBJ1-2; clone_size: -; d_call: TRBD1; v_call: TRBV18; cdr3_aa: CASSQGAGYGYTF; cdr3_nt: TGTGCCAGCTCACAGGGGGCAGGCTATGGCTACACCTTC
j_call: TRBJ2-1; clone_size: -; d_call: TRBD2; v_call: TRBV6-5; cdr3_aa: CASFGGRPNEQFF; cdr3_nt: TGTGCCAGCTTCGGCGGGAGACCCAATGAGCAGTTCTTC
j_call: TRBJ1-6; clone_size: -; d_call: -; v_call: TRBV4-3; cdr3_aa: CASRRSTYNSPLHF; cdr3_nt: TGCGCCAGCAGAAGGAGTACCTATAATTCACCCCTCCACTTT
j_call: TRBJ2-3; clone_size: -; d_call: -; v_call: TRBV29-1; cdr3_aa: CSVDRDRYRYF; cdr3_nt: TGCAGCGTTGACCGCGACAGGTATCGGTATTTT
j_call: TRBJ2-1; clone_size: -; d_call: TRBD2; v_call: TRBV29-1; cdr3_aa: CSVRLAGGRNEQFF; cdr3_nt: TGCAGCGTCAGACTAGCGGGAGGGCGGAATGAGCAGTTCTTC
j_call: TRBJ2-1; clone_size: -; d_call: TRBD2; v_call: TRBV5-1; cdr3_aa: CASSLGSSGGNEQFF; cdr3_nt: TGCGCCAGCAGCTTGGGGTCTAGCGGAGGTAATGAGCAGTTCTTC
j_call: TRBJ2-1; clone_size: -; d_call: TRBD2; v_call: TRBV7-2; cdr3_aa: CASSLALIAGARNEQFF; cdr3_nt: TGTGCCAGCAGCTTAGCCTTAATAGCGGGAGCCAGGAATGAGCAGTTCTTC
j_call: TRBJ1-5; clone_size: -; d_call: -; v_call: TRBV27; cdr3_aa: CASSSKYREPFYSNQPQHF; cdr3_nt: TGTGCCAGCAGTTCGAAATACCGGGAACCCTTCTATAGCAATCAGCCCCAGCATTTT
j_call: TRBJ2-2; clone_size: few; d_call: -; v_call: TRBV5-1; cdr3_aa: CASSSDTRGTGELFF; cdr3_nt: TGCGCCAGCAGCTCGGACACCAGGGGCACCGGGGAGCTGTTTTTT
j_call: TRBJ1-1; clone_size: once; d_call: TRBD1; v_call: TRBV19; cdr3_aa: CASSSGTGLTEAFF; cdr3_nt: TGTGCCAGTAGTTCCGGGACAGGGTTGACTGAAGCTTTCTTT
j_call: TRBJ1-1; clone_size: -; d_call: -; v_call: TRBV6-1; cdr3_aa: CASSEGKRGAFF; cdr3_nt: TGTGCCAGCAGTGAGGGTAAGCGTGGAGCTTTCTTT
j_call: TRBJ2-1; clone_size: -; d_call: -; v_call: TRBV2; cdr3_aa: CASRPPPGVNEQFF; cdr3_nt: TGTGCCAGCAGGCCCCCCCCAGGGGTTAATGAGCAGTTCTTC
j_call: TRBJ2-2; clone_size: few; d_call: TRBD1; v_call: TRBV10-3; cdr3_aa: CAISVPGQGARRENTGELFF; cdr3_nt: TGTGCCATCAGCGTCCCGGGACAGGGGGCCAGAAGGGAAAACACCGGGGAGCTGTTTTTT
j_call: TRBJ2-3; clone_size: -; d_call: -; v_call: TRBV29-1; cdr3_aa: CSVNTDTQYF; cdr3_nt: TGCAGCGTCAACACAGATACGCAGTATTTT
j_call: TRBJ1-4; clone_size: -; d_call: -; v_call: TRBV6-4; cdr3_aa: CASSGTYSNEKLFF; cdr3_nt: TGTGCCAGCAGTGGAACCTATTCTAATGAAAAACTGTTTTTT
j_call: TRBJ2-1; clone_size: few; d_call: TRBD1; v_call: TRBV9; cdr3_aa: CASSVSGTAYNEQFF; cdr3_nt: TGTGCCAGCAGCGTTTCCGGGACAGCATACAATGAGCAGTTCTTC
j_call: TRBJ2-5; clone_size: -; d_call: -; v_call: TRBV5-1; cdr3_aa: CASRDRTGAETQYF; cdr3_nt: TGCGCCAGCAGGGACAGGACGGGAGCGGAGACCCAGTACTTC
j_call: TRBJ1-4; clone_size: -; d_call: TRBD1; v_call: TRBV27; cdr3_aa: CASSFITGVGEKLFF; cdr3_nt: TGTGCCAGCAGTTTCATTACAGGGGTAGGAGAAAAACTGTTTTTT
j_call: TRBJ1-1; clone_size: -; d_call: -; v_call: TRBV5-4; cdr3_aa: CASSLIGGAEAFF; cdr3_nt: TGTGCCAGCAGCTTGATCGGGGGGGCTGAAGCTTTCTTT
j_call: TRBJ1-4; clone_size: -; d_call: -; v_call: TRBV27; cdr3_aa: CASSLEGRGEKLFF; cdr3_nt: TGTGCCAGCAGTTTGGAGGGAAGGGGCGAAAAACTGTTTTTT
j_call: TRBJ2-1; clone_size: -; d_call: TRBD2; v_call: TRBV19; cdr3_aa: CASSIRASGRIDEQFF; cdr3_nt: TGTGCCAGTAGTATACGGGCTAGCGGGAGGATAGATGAGCAGTTCTTC
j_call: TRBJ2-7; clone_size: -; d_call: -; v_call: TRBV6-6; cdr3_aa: CASTYSAGAHSYEQYF; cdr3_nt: TGTGCCAGCACCTACTCAGCAGGGGCCCACTCCTACGAGCAGTACTTC
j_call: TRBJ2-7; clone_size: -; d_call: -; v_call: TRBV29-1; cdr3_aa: CSVEGGYEQYF; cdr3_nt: TGCAGCGTTGAAGGCGGCTACGAGCAGTACTTC
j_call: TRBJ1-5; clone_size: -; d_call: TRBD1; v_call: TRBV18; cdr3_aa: CASSPATGTGQPQHF; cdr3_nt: TGTGCCAGCTCACCCGCGACAGGGACAGGTCAGCCCCAGCATTTT
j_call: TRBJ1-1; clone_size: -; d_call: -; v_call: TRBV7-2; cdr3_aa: CASSLDRVAEAFF; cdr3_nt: TGTGCCAGCAGCTTAGACAGGGTTGCTGAAGCTTTCTTT
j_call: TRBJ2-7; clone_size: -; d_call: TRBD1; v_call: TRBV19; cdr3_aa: CASSILLDRTYEQYF; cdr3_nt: TGTGCCAGTAGTATTCTTTTGGACAGGACCTACGAGCAGTACTTC